This note documents a single TCR beta chain sequence. Its recognized antigen is unknown. No base qualities exist here, and no much larger clone lies one base off it. The sample comes from a study of T cells in Graves' hyperthyroidism and ophthalmopathy (dated by TCRdb to the late 2010s). At the level of the whole study: Peripheral blood was sampled at the time of initial diagnosis, prior to any treatment. For training and testing, the approximately 92 patients in the discovery cohort were randomly divided in a 7:3 ratio. Prospective prediction of ophthalmopathy was tested in an independent validation cohort consisting of roughly 20 hyperthyroidism patients and around 16 patients who later progressed to ophthalmopathy. Once sampling was done, hyperthyroidism patients were given methimazole at a starting dose of 30 mg daily, whereas ophthalmopathy patients were given high-dose intravenous methylprednisolone. TCR Vbeta CDR3 sequencing of 130 to 150 peripheral blood samples (under 45 ophthalmopathy, 75 hyperthyroidism and roughly 17 progressor patients) is reported in the paper. To identify TCR V-J signatures that set the groups apart, the researchers used a discovery cohort of more than 95 patients, made up of roughly 40 with Graves' ophthalmopathy and 55 to 65 with stable Graves' hyperthyroidism. The study also compared thyroid tissue and blood T-cell repertoires from about six Graves' hyperthyroidism patients. General conclusions and limits of the study: In validation, the model predicted progression to ophthalmopathy with 55% to 71% sensitivity and around 72% specificity, a median of roughly seven months before onset. In cross-validation, a model built on a 13 V-J signature told ophthalmopathy apart from stable hyperthyroidism with 85% to 90% sensitivity and around 81% specificity, and in testing the same model reached 80%/75%. Most expanded thyroid clonotypes (frequency above 0.001) were also detected in blood, a finding suggesting that blood repertoires may reflect thyroid immune responses. Sample size was not statistically predetermined, and blinding of investigators to group allocation was not performed.

Graves' hyperthyroidism was defined as stable when no progression to ophthalmopathy occurred over 18 months of follow-up. The hyperthyroidism patients were between 18 and 65 years old and newly diagnosed, with a disease duration of less than 2 months. Any patient with an uncontrolled infection, another autoimmune disease, pregnancy or lactation was excluded. Diagnoses were based on clinical symptoms, serum thyroxine and TRAb, thyroid ultrasound and orbital computed tomography. PBMCs were separated from around 9.1 ml of fresh peripheral blood using Ficoll-Paque density gradient centrifugation. Trizol reagent was used to extract total RNA, and RNA quality was then checked on an Agilent 2100 Bioanalyzer. TCR beta CDR3 regions were amplified from RNA transcripts. The first round of RT-PCR for the TCR CDR3 was performed with the HTBI primer set and the Qiagen OneStep RT-PCR kit. The libraries were constructed in a second round of multiplex PCR and then size-selected and purified. Sequencing of the libraries was done on an Illumina HiSeq2000 using paired-end 100 bp reads. The published analysis was carried out like this. Raw data were processed with SOAPnuke, discarding reads with adapters, uncalled bases, mean Phred below 15, or no exact constant-primer or identifier match. High-quality paired reads were merged with COPE v1.2.5, and unique nucleotide sequences were defined as clonotypes. Clonotypes were aligned to IMGT TRBV, TRBD and TRBJ reference segments using MiTCR v1.1. The analysis was restricted to V-J combinations with a frequency above 0.0001, which together covered 99% to 99.2% of the repertoires. The TCS score was defined as F50 (clonal expansion) divided by E x V (chaos), with BLOSUM62-based TCRdist calculated between CDR3 peptides within each V-J. Welch's t-statistics and random forest reduced around 520 V-J features to fewer than 15, which were used in a naive Bayes classifier (R e1071). The similarity between thyroid and blood repertoires was quantified using the Morisita-Horn index. TCRdb passed the public sequencing reads through fastp at Q25 and MiXCR, retaining productive beta sequences. Rows are unified per CDR3 protein, each entry keeping the most common DNA and genes. These V and J calls rely on TCRdb rather than the paper's analysis. The sample contains 800,000 or so distinct CDR3 sequences, over 35% of them found a single time. 8.9% of the sample is in the top ten clones.

The specimen sequenced was blood. This TCR came from a man aged 18 to 30 with Graves' hyperthyroidism.

The CDR3 amino acid sequence is: CASRGPSGDQPQHF. The bases read TGTGCCAGCAGGGGGCCATCCGGGGATCAGCCCCAGCATTTT. This sequence uses TRBV2 and TRBJ1-5; the D gene is perhaps TRBD1, from 5 matching bases. The germline V gene gives CDR1 as SNHLY and CDR2 as FYNNEI. The V and J ends are trimmed by 6 bases and 5 bases, leaving 14 bases between them. From the cysteine up to the phenylalanine, the CDR3 has a length of 14 residues. This entry keeps only the CDR3 DNA: 42 bases, framed from base 1.